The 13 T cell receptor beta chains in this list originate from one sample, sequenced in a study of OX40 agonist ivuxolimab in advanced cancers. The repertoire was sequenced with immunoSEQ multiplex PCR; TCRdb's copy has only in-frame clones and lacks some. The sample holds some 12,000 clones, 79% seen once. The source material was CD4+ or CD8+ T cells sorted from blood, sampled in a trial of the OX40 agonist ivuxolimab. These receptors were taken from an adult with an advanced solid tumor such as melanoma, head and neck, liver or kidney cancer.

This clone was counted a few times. CDR3 protein: CASPQGLPYGYTF. The CDR3 DNA is TGTGCCAGCCCCCAGGGTCTCCCCTATGGCTACACCTTC. The chain couples TRBV27 to TRBJ1-2; D possibly corresponds to TRBD1 (5 bases). CDR1 and CDR2 from the germline V gene are MNHEY and SMNVEV (reference sequence). CDR3 length: 13 amino acids. The ends were cut back, 8 bases at V and 4 bases at J, with 14 bases in the middle.

CDR3 in amino acids: CASSKVTEEETQYF. Written as DNA, the CDR3 is TGTGCCAGCAGCAAGGTGACAGAAGAAGAGACCCAGTACTTC. This sequence joins TRBV21-1 and TRBJ2-5; no check of the table's D call, TRBD1, against the DNA was made. TRBV21-1 counts as a pseudogene. This CDR3 has 14 residues.

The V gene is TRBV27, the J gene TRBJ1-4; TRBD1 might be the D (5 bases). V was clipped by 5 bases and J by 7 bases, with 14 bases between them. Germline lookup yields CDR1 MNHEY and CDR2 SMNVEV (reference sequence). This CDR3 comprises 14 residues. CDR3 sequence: CASSPRSRVEKLFF. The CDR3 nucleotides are TGTGCCAGCAGTCCCCGGAGCAGGGTTGAAAAACTGTTTTTT.

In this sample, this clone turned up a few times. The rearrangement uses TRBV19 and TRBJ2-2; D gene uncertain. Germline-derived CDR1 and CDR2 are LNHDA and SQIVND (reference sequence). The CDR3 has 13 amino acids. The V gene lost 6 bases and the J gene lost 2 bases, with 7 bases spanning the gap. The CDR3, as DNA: TGTGCCAGTAGGAAGGAAAACACCGGGGAGCTGTTTTTT. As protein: CASRKENTGELFF.

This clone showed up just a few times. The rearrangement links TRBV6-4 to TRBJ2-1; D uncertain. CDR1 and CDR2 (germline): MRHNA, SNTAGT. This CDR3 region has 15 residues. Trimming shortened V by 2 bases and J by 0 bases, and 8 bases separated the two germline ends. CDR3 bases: TGTGCCAGCAGTGACGCGGAGAGCTCCTACAATGAGCAGTTCTTC. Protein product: CASSDAESSYNEQFF.

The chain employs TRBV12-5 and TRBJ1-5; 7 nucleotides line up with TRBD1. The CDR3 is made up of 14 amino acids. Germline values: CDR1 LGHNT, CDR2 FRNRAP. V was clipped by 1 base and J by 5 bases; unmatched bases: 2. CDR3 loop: CASGLETGYQPQHF. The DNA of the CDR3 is TGTGCTAGTGGTTTGGAGACAGGGTATCAGCCCCAGCATTTT.

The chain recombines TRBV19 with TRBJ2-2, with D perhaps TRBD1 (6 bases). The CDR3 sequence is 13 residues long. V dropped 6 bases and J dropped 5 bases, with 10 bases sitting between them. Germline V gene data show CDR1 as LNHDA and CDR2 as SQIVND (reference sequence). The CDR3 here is CASSPRGTGELFF. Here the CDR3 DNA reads TGTGCCAGTAGCCCAAGGGGGACCGGGGAGCTGTTTTTT.

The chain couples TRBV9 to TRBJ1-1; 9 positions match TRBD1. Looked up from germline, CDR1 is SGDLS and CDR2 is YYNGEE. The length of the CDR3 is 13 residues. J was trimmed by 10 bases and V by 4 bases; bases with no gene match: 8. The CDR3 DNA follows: TGTGCCAGCAGCAAACAGGGGGCGTCGGTAGCTTTCTTT. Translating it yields CASSKQGASVAFF. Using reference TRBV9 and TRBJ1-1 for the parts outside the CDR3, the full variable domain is DSGVTQTPKHLITATGQRVTLRCSPRSGDLSVYWYQQSLDQGLQFLIQYYNGEERAKGNILERFSAQQFPDLHSELNLSSLELGDSALYFCASSKQGASVAFFGQGTRLTVV.

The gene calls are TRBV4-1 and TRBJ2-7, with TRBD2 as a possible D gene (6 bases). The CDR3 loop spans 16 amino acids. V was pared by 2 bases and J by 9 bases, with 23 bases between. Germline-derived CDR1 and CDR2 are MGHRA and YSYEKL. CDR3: CASSQLGTPVPGGQYF. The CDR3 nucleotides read TGCGCCAGCAGCCAACTCGGGACTCCAGTGCCGGGTGGGCAGTACTTC.

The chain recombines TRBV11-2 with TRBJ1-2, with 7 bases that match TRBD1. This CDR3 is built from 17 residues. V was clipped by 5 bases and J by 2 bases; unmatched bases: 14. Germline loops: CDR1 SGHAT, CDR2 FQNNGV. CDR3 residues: CASSTGTALVTNYGYTF. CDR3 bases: TGTGCCAGCAGCACCGGGACAGCCTTAGTTACGAACTATGGCTACACCTTC.

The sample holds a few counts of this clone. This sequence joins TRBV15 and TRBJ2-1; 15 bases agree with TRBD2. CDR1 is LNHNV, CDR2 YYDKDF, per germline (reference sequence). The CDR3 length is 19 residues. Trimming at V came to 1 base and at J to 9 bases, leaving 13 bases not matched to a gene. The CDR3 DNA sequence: TGTGCCACCAGCAGAGCCGACGGACTAGCGGGGGGGCTTAGGAGTGAGCAGTTCTTC. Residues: CATSRADGLAGGLRSEQFF.

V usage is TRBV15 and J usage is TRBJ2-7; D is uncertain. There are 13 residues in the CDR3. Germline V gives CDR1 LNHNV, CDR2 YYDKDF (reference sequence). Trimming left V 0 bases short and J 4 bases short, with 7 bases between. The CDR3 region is CATSRDRDYEQYF. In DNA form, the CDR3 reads TGTGCCACCAGCAGAGATCGAGATTACGAGCAGTACTTC.

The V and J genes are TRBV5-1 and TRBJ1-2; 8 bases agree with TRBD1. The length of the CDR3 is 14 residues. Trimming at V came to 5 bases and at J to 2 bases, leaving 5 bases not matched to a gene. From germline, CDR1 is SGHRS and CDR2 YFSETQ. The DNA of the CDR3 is TGCGCCAGCAGTAGTACAGGGGGAAACTATGGCTACACCTTC. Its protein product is CASSSTGGNYGYTF. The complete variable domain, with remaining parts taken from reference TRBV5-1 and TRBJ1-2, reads KAGVTQTPRYLIKTRGQQVTLSCSPISGHRSVSWYQQTPGQGLQFLFEYFSETQRNKGNFPGRFSGRQFSNSRSEMNVSTLELGDSALYLCASSSTGGNYGYTFGSGTRLTVV.